This entry is about one T cell receptor (beta chain). This sample was taken from a study of T cell changes during pregnancy in multiple sclerosis. TCRdb's copy holds only in-frame clones and misses some; the assay was immunoSEQ multiplex PCR. The table shows around 40,000 clones, with approximately 89% occurring only once. This CDR3 contains 16 residues. Germline V gene lookup returns CDR1 MGHRA and CDR2 YSYEKL. Trimming at V came to 4 bases and at J to 6 bases, leaving 5 bases not matched to a gene. The clonotype comes from a female donor with multiple sclerosis, enrolled in a pregnancy study. The sequencing here drew on CD4+ T cells from peripheral blood mononuclear cells, taken in the first trimester of pregnancy. The chain combines TRBV4-1 with TRBJ2-3; the match to TRBD2 covers 15 bases. Written as DNA, the CDR3 is TGCGCCAGCAGCCGGGGACTAGCGGGAGGTTTTGATACGCAGTATTTT. This encodes CASSRGLAGGFDTQYF.